This is a list of T cell receptor beta chains from one sample in a study of blood T cell repertoires in COVID-19. Some clones are missing from TCRdb's copy, which holds only in-frame ones; the method was immunoSEQ multiplex PCR. The sample has about 83,000 clones; about 86% are singletons. The sample was peripheral blood. The receptor set was obtained from a woman older than 75 in a cohort sampled during active or convalescent COVID-19. CDR3s include the opening cysteine and the closing phenylalanine or tryptophan. The D gene is left open where the match is weak. The listing skips clone size in some rows; elsewhere it reads once, few, many or a size class.

.	TRBV3-1/TRBV3-2	TRBD2	TRBJ2-2	CASSQRLAGGTGELFF
.	TRBV29-1	TRBD2	TRBJ2-1	CSAWGWSGRFNEQFF
.	TRBV29-1	.	TRBJ1-1	CSVGGGVGNTEAFF
.	TRBV4-1	TRBD1	TRBJ2-2	CASRQPGQGYTGELFF
.	TRBV5-4	.	TRBJ1-3	CASSLDPVGNTIYF
.	TRBV28	.	TRBJ2-2	CASSLPGRGTGELFF
few	TRBV2	.	TRBJ1-2	CASRELTVSHGYTF
.	TRBV5-1	TRBD1	TRBJ2-3	CASSLWTGVDTDTQYF
once	TRBV5-4	.	TRBJ1-2	CASTEALGSGYGYTF
few	TRBV5-1	.	TRBJ1-1	CASSITGTGTEAFF
.	TRBV27	.	TRBJ2-2	CASSTRTGWAGELFF
.	TRBV18	TRBD1	TRBJ1-1	CASSPRQGLMNTEAFF
.	TRBV10-3	.	TRBJ1-5	CAISDRGGNQPQHF
.	TRBV19	TRBD1	TRBJ2-1	CASRAGTGPYNEQFF
.	TRBV5-1	.	TRBJ2-6	CASTQGTSGANVLTF
once	TRBV5-1	TRBD1	TRBJ1-1	CASSLGGTGGTEAFF
.	TRBV5-1	.	TRBJ1-1	CASSGSGGSRTEAFF
.	TRBV24-1	.	TRBJ1-5	CATSGGGEQPQHF
.	TRBV19	.	TRBJ1-1	CASSIGRRLHMNTEAFF
.	TRBV25-1	TRBD1	TRBJ1-2	CASSDPGTGLNYGYTF
.	TRBV5-1	TRBD1	TRBJ2-7	CASSGSRGLRSYEQYF
few	TRBV7-9	TRBD1	TRBJ1-5	CASSLWGQGNQPQHF
.	TRBV27	.	TRBJ2-5	CASSLDQAGETQYF
.	TRBV11-2	TRBD2	TRBJ2-7	CASSLTSPYEQYF
.	TRBV2	.	TRBJ2-5	CASSIARQETQYF
.	TRBV27	.	TRBJ2-5	CASSLQGSQETQYF
.	TRBV30	TRBD2	TRBJ2-3	CAWGRTSGRAGIATQYF
.	TRBV7-9	.	TRBJ2-3	CASSPYTDTQYF
.	TRBV20-1	.	TRBJ2-7	CSARDPYEQYF
.	TRBV11-3	.	TRBJ1-2	CASSLALTGINYGYTF
.	TRBV5-4	TRBD1	TRBJ1-2	CASSWTGIHGHTF
.	TRBV18	.	TRBJ1-3	CASSPLPLRQPQSSGNTIYF
.	TRBV29-1	.	TRBJ2-2	CSVGNTGELFF
.	TRBV19	TRBD1	TRBJ1-2	CASRTGQGSPYGGYTF
.	TRBV7-8	TRBD2	TRBJ2-1	CASSYGTTDEQFF
few	TRBV14	TRBD1	TRBJ1-5	CASSHGQGSNQPQHF
.	TRBV29-1	.	TRBJ1-2	CSAGQTYGYTF
.	TRBV2	.	TRBJ1-2	CASTETRVNYGYTF
.	TRBV5-1	.	TRBJ2-5	CASSLGGQETQYF
.	TRBV2	.	TRBJ2-1	CASSTPRGVYNEQFF
.	TRBV5-1	TRBD1	TRBJ1-3	CASSLEPPGQASGNTIYF
.	TRBV7-3	.	TRBJ2-1	CASSSHSVNEQFF
.	TRBV5-1	TRBD1	TRBJ1-2	CASSTGTGYGYTF
once	TRBV30	.	TRBJ2-1	CAWSVTSYDEQFF
.	TRBV11-2	.	TRBJ1-2	CASRKDSNYGYTF
.	TRBV11-2	.	TRBJ2-2	CASSLAGTGELFF
.	TRBV24-1	TRBD2	TRBJ2-5	CATSDLGTSGAETQYF
.	TRBV27	.	TRBJ1-1	CASSQGPWGGTEAFF
.	TRBV14	.	TRBJ1-6	CASSRYRDRASPLHF
.	TRBV24-1	TRBD2	TRBJ2-1	CATSRSGRAYNEQFF
.	TRBV5-4	TRBD2	TRBJ2-3	CASSSGLGSTDTQYF
.	TRBV5-4	.	TRBJ1-2	CASSLGGQATNYGYTF
.	TRBV3-1/TRBV3-2	.	TRBJ1-1	CASSAAGFGKAFF
.	TRBV9	TRBD2	TRBJ2-3	CASSVIIAGADTQYF